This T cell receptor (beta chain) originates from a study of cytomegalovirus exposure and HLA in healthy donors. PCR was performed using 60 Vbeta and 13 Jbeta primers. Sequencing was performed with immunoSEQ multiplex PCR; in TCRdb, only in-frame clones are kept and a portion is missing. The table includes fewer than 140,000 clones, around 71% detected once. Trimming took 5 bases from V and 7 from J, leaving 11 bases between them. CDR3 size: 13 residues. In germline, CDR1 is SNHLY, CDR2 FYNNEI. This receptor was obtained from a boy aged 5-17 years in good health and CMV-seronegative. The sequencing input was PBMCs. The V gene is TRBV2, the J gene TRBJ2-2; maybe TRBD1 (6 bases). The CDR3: CASSRQGSGELFF. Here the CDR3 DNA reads TGTGCCAGCAGTCGGCAGGGGAGCGGGGAGCTGTTTTTT.